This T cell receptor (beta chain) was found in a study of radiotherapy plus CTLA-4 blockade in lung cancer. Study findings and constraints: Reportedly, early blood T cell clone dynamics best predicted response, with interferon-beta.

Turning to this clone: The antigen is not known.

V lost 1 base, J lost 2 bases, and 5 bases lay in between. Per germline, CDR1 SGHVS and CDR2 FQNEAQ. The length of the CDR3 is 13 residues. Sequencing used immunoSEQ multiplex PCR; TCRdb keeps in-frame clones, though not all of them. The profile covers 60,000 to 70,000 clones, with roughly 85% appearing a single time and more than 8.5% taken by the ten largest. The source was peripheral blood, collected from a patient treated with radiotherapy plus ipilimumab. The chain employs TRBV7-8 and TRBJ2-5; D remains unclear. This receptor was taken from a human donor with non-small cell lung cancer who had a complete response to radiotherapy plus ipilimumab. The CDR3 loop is CASSLGGQETQYF. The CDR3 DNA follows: TGTGCCAGCAGCTTAGGTGGACAAGAGACCCAGTACTTC.